The entry below gives a single TCR beta chain sequence along with its context. These data come from a study of Ad26.COV2.S vaccination and SARS-CoV-2 variants. Indicated treatment: some 20 received Ad26.COV2.S at low or high dose, single or two shots; about 5 received placebo; per-sample allocation not given. It was on day 63 after the first vaccine or placebo injection that samples were taken. Repertoires were generated with immunoSEQ multiplex PCR, while TCRdb's copy carries only in-frame clones and drops some. This table has some 250,000 clones, around nine tenths appearing once. The sample here was peripheral blood, taken in a trial of Ad26.COV2.S vaccine versus placebo. This sequence originates from a person aged 18-60 years who received the Ad26.COV2.S COVID-19 vaccine or a placebo.

CDR3 amino acids: CASRDRGVNEQFF. The CDR3 region has the DNA TGTGCCAGCAGGGACAGGGGGGTCAATGAGCAGTTCTTC. The rearrangement joins TRBV7-2 to TRBJ2-1, with 10 bases fitting TRBD1. The CDR3 extends over 13 amino acids. Germline assignment: CDR1 SGHTA and CDR2 FQGNSA. The ends lost 6 bases at V and 6 bases at J; junction bases unmatched: 2.